This T cell receptor (beta chain) was identified during a study of blood T cell repertoires in COVID-19. The CDR3 spans 17 residues. The ends lost 3 bases at V and 2 bases at J; junction bases unmatched: 11. Germline CDR1 and CDR2: MNHEY and SMNVEV (reference sequence). Assay: immunoSEQ multiplex PCR; the TCRdb copy retains only in-frame clones and omits some. The data contain 270,000 or so clones, about nine tenths of them singletons. Sequencing input: PBMCs or T cells enriched from blood (not recorded which). This clonotype was obtained from a woman under 40 with acute COVID-19. The gene calls are TRBV27 and TRBJ2-7; 9 bases match TRBD1. This chain's CDR3 is CASSFDFRDRATYEQYF. The CDR3 bases are TGTGCCAGCAGTTTCGACTTCCGGGACAGGGCGACCTACGAGCAGTACTTC.